This T cell receptor beta chain was profiled in a study of vaccination and CD4 T cells after COVID-19. Study overall: Investigators drew the post-COVID samples a median roughly 98 days after diagnosis, with a range of 35 to 161. Samples were taken after vaccination, a median of roughly 65 days after dose two, with a range of 14 to 241.

The CDR3 runs 15 residues. CDR1 is SGHTA, CDR2 FQGNSA, per germline. Trimming at V came to 4 bases and at J to 4 bases, leaving 7 bases not matched to a gene. Treatment here: approximately 9-day PBMC culture with coronavirus spike peptide pools or control peptides (ViraFEST assay). Regarding this clonotype: Its matching antigen is unknown.

Cultured CD4+ T-cell DNA underwent Oncomine TCR Beta short-read sequencing. Researchers extracted genomic DNA from CD4+ T cells that had been cultured. TCRdb recomputed calls from the PCR reads with MiXCR, one row per CDR3 protein. The sample holds more than 10,000 distinct CDR3 sequences, around 40% seen once. The gene calls are TRBV7-2 and TRBJ1-5; TRBD1 matches at 7 bases. This receptor was identified in a human donor who had recovered from COVID-19. The source was CD4+ T cells from blood, cultured in vitro, collected after SARS-CoV-2 vaccination. CDR3 loop: CASSSYRGSNQPQHF. DNA of the CDR3: TGTGCCAGCAGCTCCTACAGGGGAAGTAATCAGCCCCAGCATTTT.